A single sample gave rise to the 5 T cell receptor beta chains below, sequenced in a study of vaccination effects on CD4 cells after COVID-19. These receptors have no known antigen. Assay used: immunoSEQ multiplex PCR; TCRdb lists only in-frame clones, some missing. This table has roughly 40,000 clones, about 63% appearing once. CD4+ T cell isolation took place after 10 days of culture. Either the mRNA-1273 or the BNT162b2 vaccine was given to participants as two doses. The sequencing here drew on CD4+ T cells from PBMCs cultured without peptide, taken after COVID-19 vaccination. Every receptor here comes from a human donor who received a COVID-19 vaccine.

This sequence joins TRBV7-2 and TRBJ2-1; TRBD2 matches at 7 bases. The CDR3 has 15 amino acids. From germline, CDR1 is SGHTA and CDR2 FQGNSA. The V gene end was trimmed by 2 bases and the J gene end by 6 bases; junction bases not matched to a gene: 7. In DNA form, the CDR3 reads TGTGCCAGCAGCTTATCGGGGGAGGGATTCAATGAGCAGTTCTTC. Protein: CASSLSGEGFNEQFF. The full variable domain, its missing parts supplied by reference TRBV7-2 and TRBJ2-1, is GAGVSQSPSNKVTEKGKDVELRCDPISGHTALYWYRQSLGQGLEFLIYFQGNSAPDKSGLPSDRFSAERTGGSVSTLTIQRTQQEDSAVYLCASSLSGEGFNEQFFGPGTRLTVL.

The rearrangement uses TRBV24-1 and TRBJ1-2; 7 positions agree with TRBD1. Losses at the gene ends were 4 bases for V and 7 bases for J; bases not matched to a gene: 11. Looked up from germline, CDR1 is KGHDR and CDR2 is SFDVKD. This CDR3 is built from 15 residues. The CDR3 DNA reads as TGTGCCACCAGTGAAGCCGGGACAGCCCCTGGTGGCTACACCTTC. Encoded protein: CATSEAGTAPGGYTF.

V and J are TRBV6-1 and TRBJ1-2, with D unclear. The germline CDR1 and CDR2 sequences are MNHNS and SASEGT. CDR3 size: 16 residues. V was shortened by 2 bases and J by 4 bases, with 17 bases between the two germline ends. CDR3 DNA sequence: TGTGCCAGCAGTGAAATGTGGACGTCGGGAGCCTATGGCTACACCTTC. Translating it yields CASSEMWTSGAYGYTF.

The chain couples TRBV5-1 to TRBJ1-6, with D unresolved. Deletions cut 0 bases from V and 5 bases from J, with 9 bases between. The length of the CDR3 is 15 residues. Germline V CDR1 and CDR2: SGHRS, YFSETQ. CDR3 loop: CASSLEGLNNSPLHF. The CDR3 DNA follows: TGCGCCAGCAGCTTGGAGGGTCTCAATAATTCACCCCTCCACTTT.

This chain links TRBV2 with TRBJ1-2; possibly TRBD1 for D (6 bases). V was pared by 2 bases and J by 4 bases, with 11 bases between. Germline-derived CDR1 and CDR2 are SNHLY and FYNNEI. The CDR3 spans 14 residues. CDR3 coding DNA: TGTGCCAGCAGTGAACAGGGGCAGGGCTATGGCTACACCTTC. Translating it yields CASSEQGQGYGYTF. Full variable domain (outside the CDR3, taken from reference TRBV2 and TRBJ1-2): EPEVTQTPSHQVTQMGQEVILRCVPISNHLYFYWYRQILGQKVEFLVSFYNNEISEKSEIFDDQFSVERPDGSNFTLKIRSTKLEDSAMYFCASSEQGQGYGYTFGSGTRLTVV.